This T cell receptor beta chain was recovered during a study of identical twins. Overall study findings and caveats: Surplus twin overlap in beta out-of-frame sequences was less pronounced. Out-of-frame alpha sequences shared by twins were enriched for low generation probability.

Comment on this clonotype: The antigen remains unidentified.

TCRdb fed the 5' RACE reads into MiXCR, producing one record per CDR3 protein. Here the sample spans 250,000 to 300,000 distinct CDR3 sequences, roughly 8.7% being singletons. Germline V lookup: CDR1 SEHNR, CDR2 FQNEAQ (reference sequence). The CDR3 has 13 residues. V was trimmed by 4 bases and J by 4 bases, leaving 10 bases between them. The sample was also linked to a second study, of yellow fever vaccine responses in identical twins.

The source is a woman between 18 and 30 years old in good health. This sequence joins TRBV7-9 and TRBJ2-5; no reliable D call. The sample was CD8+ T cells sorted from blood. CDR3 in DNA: TGTGCCAGCAGCTCGTGGGGTAGAGAGACCCAGTACTTC. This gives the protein CASSSWGRETQYF.